The entry below describes one T cell receptor (beta chain). The antigen remains undetermined. This entry comes from a study of cytomegalovirus exposure and HLA in healthy donors. The study's findings and limits: For most subjects, TCR beta sequences were reported to predict HLA-A and HLA-B alleles with accuracy. Analysis was carried out at a later point, and it linked a missense DCLRE1C variant to TCR beta V- and J-gene trimming.

This PCR relied on a set of 60 Vbeta primers and 13 Jbeta primers. TCRdb's copy holds only in-frame clones and misses some; the assay was immunoSEQ multiplex PCR. The sample gives fewer than 40,000 clones, 70% to 90% of which show up once; roughly 11% is in the top ten. The length of the CDR3 is 15 residues. Trimming at V came to 5 bases and at J to 4 bases, leaving 8 bases not matched to a gene. Germline V gene data show CDR1 as SEHNR and CDR2 as FQNEAQ (reference sequence). Among the donors, all were healthy bone marrow donors. The chain carries TRBV7-9 and TRBJ2-4; 7 positions match TRBD1. The source of this sequence is a woman in her thirties or forties in good health and CMV-seropositive. Sequenced sample: PBMCs. The CDR3 reads CASSQRAGGKNIQYF. CDR3 in DNA: TGTGCCAGCAGCCAGAGGGCAGGGGGTAAAAACATTCAGTACTTC.